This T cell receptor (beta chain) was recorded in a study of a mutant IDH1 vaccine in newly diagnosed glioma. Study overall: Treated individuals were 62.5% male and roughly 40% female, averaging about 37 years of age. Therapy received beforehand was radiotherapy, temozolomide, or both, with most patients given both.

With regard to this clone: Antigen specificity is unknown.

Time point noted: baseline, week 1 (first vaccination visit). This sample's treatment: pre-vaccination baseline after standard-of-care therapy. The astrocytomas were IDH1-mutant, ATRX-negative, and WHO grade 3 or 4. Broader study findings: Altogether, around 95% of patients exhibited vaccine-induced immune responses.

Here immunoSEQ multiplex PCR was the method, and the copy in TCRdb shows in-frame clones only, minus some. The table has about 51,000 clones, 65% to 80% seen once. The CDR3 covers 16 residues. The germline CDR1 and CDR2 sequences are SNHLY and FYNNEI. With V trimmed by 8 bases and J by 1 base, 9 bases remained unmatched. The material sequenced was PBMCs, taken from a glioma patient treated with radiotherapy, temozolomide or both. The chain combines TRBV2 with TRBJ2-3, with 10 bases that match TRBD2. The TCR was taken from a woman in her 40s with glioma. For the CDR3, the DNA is TGTGCCAGCCGACTTCTAGCGGGGGCTCGCACAGATACGCAGTATTTT. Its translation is CASRLLAGARTDTQYF.